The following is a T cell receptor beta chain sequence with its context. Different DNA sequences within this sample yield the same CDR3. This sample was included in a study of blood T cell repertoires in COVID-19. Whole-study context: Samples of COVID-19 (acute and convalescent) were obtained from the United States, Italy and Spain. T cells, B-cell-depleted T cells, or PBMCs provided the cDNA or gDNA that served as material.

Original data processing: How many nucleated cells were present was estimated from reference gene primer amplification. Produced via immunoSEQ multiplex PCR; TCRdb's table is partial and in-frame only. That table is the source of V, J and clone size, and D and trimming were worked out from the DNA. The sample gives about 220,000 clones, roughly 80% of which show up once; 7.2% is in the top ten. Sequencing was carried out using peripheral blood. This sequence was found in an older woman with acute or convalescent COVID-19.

CDR3 DNA sequence: TGTGCCAGTAGTATAGGGGAGGATCAGCCCCAGCATTTT. Amino acids: CASSIGEDQPQHF. The chain is built from TRBV19 and TRBJ1-5, with D hard to call. Trimming took 1 base from V and 5 from J, leaving 6 bases between them. CDR3 size: 13 residues. Per the germline V gene, CDR1 is LNHDA and CDR2 is SQIVND (reference sequence).